These 4 T cell receptor beta chains originate from one sample sequenced in a study of cytomegalovirus exposure and HLA in healthy donors. Both 60 Vbeta primers and 13 Jbeta primers went into the PCR. Some clones are missing from TCRdb's copy, which holds only in-frame ones; the method was immunoSEQ multiplex PCR. This sample yields 150,000 to 200,000 clones, of which roughly 85% are seen a single time; over 2.5% belongs to the top ten. The sequencing sample was made of PBMCs. These receptors all come from a man younger than 45 in good health and CMV-seropositive.

The chain is built from TRBV30 and TRBJ1-2, with no clear D. Germline V lookup: CDR1 GTSNPN, CDR2 SVGIG (reference sequence). The CDR3 consists of 12 residues. The V end lost 3 bases, the J end lost 4 bases, and 9 bases lay between the germline ends. This CDR3 is CAWSRVGYGYTF. For the CDR3, the DNA is TGTGCCTGGAGCCGGGTTGGCTATGGCTACACCTTC.

The chain couples TRBV2 to TRBJ2-7; 12 nucleotides line up with TRBD1. CDR3 length: 13 residues. Germline loops: CDR1 SNHLY, CDR2 FYNNEI. Losses at the gene ends were 7 bases for V and 13 bases for J; bases not matched to a gene: 11. The DNA for the CDR3 is TGTGCCAGCAATCCAAACCGGGACAGGGGGCTATACTTC. It specifies CASNPNRDRGLYF.

CDR3 nucleotide sequence: TGTGCCAGCAGCTGGGTTCCAGGGGACGAGCAGTACGTC. The encoded protein is CASSWVPGDEQYV. J is TRBJ2-7 and V is TRBV5-4, with D possibly TRBD1 on 6 matching bases. The germline gives CDR1 SGHNT, CDR2 YYREEE (reference sequence). The CDR3 is 13 residues long. V was clipped by 3 bases and J by 5 bases, with 12 bases between them.

This clone has just one count. The genes are TRBV6-5 and TRBJ1-1; D possibly corresponds to TRBD1 (6 bases). The germline CDR1 and CDR2 sequences are MNHEY and SVGAGI. With 5 bases removed from V and 11 bases from J, the gap between germline ends came to 21 bases. This CDR3 is built from 14 residues. In nucleotides, the CDR3 is TGTGCCAGCAGTCCTGGGGACACACTAAAAGGGGCTTTCTTT. Translated: CASSPGDTLKGAFF.